This T cell receptor (beta chain) stems from a study of blood T cell repertoires in COVID-19. Study-wide context: Spain, Italy and the United States supplied samples that represented acute and convalescent COVID-19. Sample material is recorded as cDNA or gDNA derived from T cells, B-cell-depleted T cells, or PBMCs.

In the original processing: The authors estimated nucleated cell counts from reference gene primer amplification. The protocol was immunoSEQ multiplex PCR, while the TCRdb copy is restricted to in-frame clones and leaves out a portion. V, J and clone size derive from that table, while D and trimming were established from the DNA sequence. The sample carries 400,000 to 450,000 clones, roughly 88% recorded once. CDR1 and CDR2 from the germline V gene are LNHDA and SQIVND (reference sequence). This CDR3 has 13 residues. Trimming removed 4 bases at V and 2 bases at J, with 6 bases between. Concerning this clone itself: The sample holds other DNA sequences that translate to the same CDR3.

The specimen sequenced was peripheral blood. This receptor was taken from a woman aged 30 to 39 with active or convalescent COVID-19. The gene calls are TRBV19 and TRBJ1-5; D might be TRBD1 (6 bases). The CDR3 DNA reads TGTGCCAGTAGTACAGGGGGCAATCAGCCCCAGCATTTT. This sequence encodes CASSTGGNQPQHF.